This TCR beta chain was found in a study of identical twins. General study results and limits: Models underestimated out-of-frame TCR alpha sharing in monozygotic twins. Cord blood beta clonotypes that were abundant carried fewer insertions, and memory repertoires showed no such trend. Findings came from cross-sectional statistics, without long-term follow-up of donors.

Template switching created a universal primer site, and the cDNA included unique molecular identifiers. In TCRdb, the 5' RACE reads were re-called with MiXCR into one record per CDR3 protein. The sample includes some 900,000 distinct CDR3 sequences, approximately 13% of them seen just once. Worth noting for this clonotype: The antigen is unknown.

This CDR3 is 15 amino acids long. With V trimmed by 6 bases and J by 2 bases, 8 bases remained unmatched. The germline V gene has CDR1 SGHTA and CDR2 FQGNSA. These records were also assigned to another study, of yellow fever vaccine responses in identical twins.

The clonotype originates from a woman aged 18-29 years in good health. Material: PBMCs. The chain has TRBV7-2 and TRBJ2-5, with 8 bases lining up with TRBD2. The CDR3 loop reads CASRPSSGVQETQYF. CDR3 in DNA: TGTGCCAGCAGACCCAGTAGCGGGGTTCAAGAGACCCAGTACTTC.